These 32 T cell receptor beta chains came from one sample sequenced in a study of shared clonotypes between healthy human individuals. Data came from immunoSEQ multiplex PCR; TCRdb stores just in-frame clones and leaves some out. The sample consists of roughly 700,000 clones, about 92% of them appearing once. The material sequenced was memory CD8+ T cells from PBMCs. Subset of the sample: CD45RO+ cells pooled with CCR7-negative TemRA cells. The receptor set was obtained from a man aged 18 to 30 in good health. Some clones in this sample may be carry-over from other donors' samples.

The genes are TRBV5-4 and TRBJ2-3, with a possible D match to TRBD2 (5 bases). The V end was cut by 4 bases, the J end by 4 bases, with 10 bases between. Germline-derived CDR1 and CDR2 are SGHNT and YYREEE (reference sequence). This CDR3 comprises 13 residues. CDR3 coding DNA: TGTGCCAGCAGCGGAGGAGGTGCAGATACGCAGTATTTT. Protein product: CASSGGGADTQYF.

The gene calls are TRBV7-9 and TRBJ2-5, with D perhaps matching TRBD1 or TRBD2 (6 bases each). The CDR3 runs to 13 residues. Trimming left V 7 bases short and J 5 bases short, with 14 bases between. CDR1 is SEHNR, CDR2 FQNEAQ, per germline (reference sequence). CDR3 coding DNA: TGTGCCAGCATCCGAGTGGGGGGCGAGACCCAGTACTTC. The encoded protein is CASIRVGGETQYF.

The rearrangement links TRBV4-3 to TRBJ2-7, with TRBD2 matching over 13 bases. The CDR3 contains 15 residues. The germline gives CDR1 LGHNA, CDR2 YSLEER. V shed 3 bases and J 5 bases; nucleotides not matched to a gene: 4. Written as DNA, the CDR3 is TGCGCCAGCAGCCAGGGGACTAGCGGGATCAACGAGCAGTACTTC. Translated: CASSQGTSGINEQYF.

This chain joins TRBV7-6 and TRBJ2-7, with 8 bases identical to TRBD2. The V segment lost 5 bases and the J segment 9 bases; nucleotides outside the gene matches: 15. Germline assignment: CDR1 SGHVS and CDR2 FNYEAQ. The length of the CDR3 is 15 residues. The DNA of the CDR3 is TGTGCCAGCAGCGCTGGGGGTAGCGGGATCCCTGGGCAGTACTTC. Encoded protein: CASSAGGSGIPGQYF.

The chain combines TRBV5-6 with TRBJ2-7, with no clear D. V gave up 1 base and J gave up 4 bases, with 6 bases separating them. Germline CDR1 reads SGHDT; CDR2 reads YYEEEE. This CDR3 region has 12 residues. As DNA, the CDR3 is TGTGCCAGCAGCTTGCTGGGTTACGAGCAGTACTTC. This translates into CASSLLGYEQYF.

Here the CDR3 DNA reads TGTGCCACCAGTCAAACAGGGGGCCCAAATGAAAAACTGTTTTTT. Translation: CATSQTGGPNEKLFF. The rearrangement joins TRBV15 to TRBJ1-4; 9 nucleotides line up with TRBD1. Germline CDR1 LNHNV, CDR2 YYDKDF (reference sequence). The CDR3 extends over 15 amino acids. V was clipped by 6 bases and J by 5 bases; unmatched bases: 7.

The chain uses TRBV5-6 and TRBJ2-7; D not resolved. Between the trimmed V and J ends, which lost 4 bases and 2 bases, there was a span of 13 bases. Germline V lookup: CDR1 SGHDT, CDR2 YYEEEE. The CDR3 covers 14 residues. The DNA for the CDR3 is TGTGCCAGCAGCCCTCCCGAGCGACCCTACGAGCAGTACTTC. This sequence encodes CASSPPERPYEQYF.

The rearrangement links TRBV10-3 to TRBJ1-2, with TRBD1 identical over 10 bases. Germline CDR1 and CDR2: ENHRY and SYGVKD. J was trimmed by 5 bases and V by 4 bases; bases with no gene match: 7. The CDR3 spans 15 residues. CDR3 nucleotide sequence: TGTGCCATCAGTGTCCAGGCGGGACAGGGGTATGGCTACACCTTC. Encoded protein: CAISVQAGQGYGYTF.

This chain connects TRBV5-1 to TRBJ2-7; D is perhaps TRBD1 (5 bases). CDR3 size: 14 residues. V lost 3 bases to trimming and J lost 2 bases, with 12 bases between them. Germline V CDR1 and CDR2: SGHRS, YFSETQ. CDR3 in DNA: TGCGCCAGCAGCTCCTTTCAGGGTACCTACGAGCAGTACTTC. Amino acids: CASSSFQGTYEQYF.

The CDR3 DNA reads as TGTGCCAGCAGGTCGGCCGCCTACGAGCAGTACTTC. This codes for CASRSAAYEQYF. This chain joins TRBV2 and TRBJ2-7, with D hard to call. V was cut by 6 bases and J by 2 bases, with 8 bases left in between. Germline V lookup: CDR1 SNHLY, CDR2 FYNNEI. The CDR3 spans 12 residues.

This chain connects TRBV28 to TRBJ2-3; TRBD2 matches at 8 bases. Losses at the gene ends were 3 bases for V and 2 bases for J; bases not matched to a gene: 4. Germline lookup yields CDR1 MDHEN and CDR2 SYDVKM. There are 15 residues in the CDR3. CDR3 coding DNA: TGTGCCAGCAGTTTGGGACTAGGGTTCACAGATACGCAGTATTTT. As protein: CASSLGLGFTDTQYF.

V is TRBV28 and J is TRBJ2-1; a possible D gene is TRBD2 (5 bases). V was trimmed by 5 bases and J by 4 bases, leaving 15 bases between them. From germline, CDR1 is MDHEN and CDR2 SYDVKM. There are 15 residues in the CDR3. CDR3 in DNA: TGTGCCAGCAGTCGCCGCCGCGGGCTTTACAATGAGCAGTTCTTC. It encodes CASSRRRGLYNEQFF. The complete variable domain, with remaining parts taken from reference TRBV28 and TRBJ2-1, reads DVKVTQSSRYLVKRTGEKVFLECVQDMDHENMFWYRQDPGLGLRLIYFSYDVKMKEKGDIPEGYSVSREKKERFSLILESASTNQTSMYLCASSRRRGLYNEQFFGPGTRLTVL.

The chain has TRBV6-5 and TRBJ2-7, with a tentative D call TRBD1 (6 bases). Trimming shortened V by 4 bases and J by 5 bases, and 15 bases separated the two germline ends. CDR1 MNHEY and CDR2 SVGAGI come from the germline V gene. This CDR3 region has 14 residues. The CDR3 DNA follows: TGTGCCAGCAGTTTGGGCAGGGGATCCCACGAGCAGTACTTC. It encodes CASSLGRGSHEQYF.

The chain joins TRBV27 to TRBJ2-3; D is uncertain. Germline CDR1 reads MNHEY; CDR2 reads SMNVEV (reference sequence). The CDR3 length is 12 residues. Trimming cost V 5 bases and J 5 bases, with 8 bases left between them. CDR3 protein: CASSNLEDTQYF. As DNA, the CDR3 is TGTGCCAGCAGTAACCTAGAAGATACGCAGTATTTT.

Comments on this clone: In the same sample, other DNA sequences code for this CDR3. The chain recombines TRBV11-2 with TRBJ1-1; 7 nucleotides line up with TRBD1. Trimming took 5 bases from V and 4 from J; bases not matched to a gene: 4. The CDR3 contains 13 residues. CDR1 is SGHAT and CDR2 is FQNNGV in the germline V gene. The CDR3 DNA is TGTGCCAGCAGCCAAGGGACAGCCACTGAAGCTTTCTTT. It is translated as CASSQGTATEAFF.

V gene TRBV6-9 combines with J gene TRBJ2-7, with D perhaps TRBD2 (6 bases). This CDR3 is 16 amino acids long. In germline, CDR1 is MNHGY, CDR2 SVAAGI. Trimming took 4 bases from V and 0 from J, leaving 16 bases between them. The CDR3 region is CASSSPRGSSSYEQYF. CDR3 coding DNA: TGTGCCAGCAGTTCCCCTCGGGGGTCCTCCTCCTACGAGCAGTACTTC.

The chain couples TRBV19 to TRBJ2-1, with D unresolved. Germline V gene sequence: CDR1 LNHDA, CDR2 SQIVND (reference sequence). The CDR3 spans 15 residues. Trimming took off 1 base at V and 0 bases at J, with 7 bases between the two ends. As DNA, the CDR3 is TGTGCCAGTAGTATAGCACTCGACTCCTACAATGAGCAGTTCTTC. This translates into CASSIALDSYNEQFF. Full variable domain (remainder filled in from reference TRBV19 and TRBJ2-1): DGGITQSPKYLFRKEGQNVTLSCEQNLNHDAMYWYRQDPGQGLRLIYYSQIVNDFQKGDIAEGYSVSREKKESFPLTVTSAQKNPTAFYLCASSIALDSYNEQFFGPGTRLTVL.

This chain joins TRBV10-3 and TRBJ1-4, with D hard to call. Germline V gene lookup returns CDR1 ENHRY and CDR2 SYGVKD. Trimming shortened V by 4 bases and J by 7 bases, and 13 bases separated the two germline ends. This CDR3 is built from 14 residues. The CDR3 DNA is TGTGCCATCAGTGGGGGAGGATATAGTGAAAAACTGTTTTTT. Residues: CAISGGGYSEKLFF.

The count of this clone is one. The gene calls are TRBV13 and TRBJ1-1; D perhaps matches TRBD1 (6 bases). This CDR3 has 15 amino acids. Looked up from germline, CDR1 is PRHDT and CDR2 is FYEKMQ (reference sequence). Trimming cost V 2 bases and J 1 base, with 11 bases left between them. Here the CDR3 reads CASSLWGASNTEAFF. CDR3 in DNA: TGTGCCAGCAGCTTATGGGGGGCTTCGAACACTGAAGCTTTCTTT.

As regards this clone: The same CDR3 can be traced to other DNA sequences in this sample. The V and J genes are TRBV28 and TRBJ2-1; D is uncertain. Trimming shortened V by 4 bases and J by 2 bases, and 0 bases separated the two germline ends. The length of the CDR3 is 11 residues. Germline V gene lookup returns CDR1 MDHEN and CDR2 SYDVKM. The CDR3 sequence is CASSSYNEQFF. The CDR3 nucleotides read TGTGCCAGCAGTTCCTACAATGAGCAGTTCTTC.

J is TRBJ2-3 and V is TRBV27; no clear D gene. CDR3 length equals 13 residues. The germline V and J ends were trimmed by 0 bases and 1 base, with 2 bases remaining between them. Per the germline V gene, CDR1 is MNHEY and CDR2 is SMNVEV (reference sequence). In DNA form, the CDR3 reads TGTGCCAGCAGTTTATCCGGCACAGATACGCAGTATTTT. It specifies CASSLSGTDTQYF.

The V call is TRBV30, the J call TRBJ2-3; 14 nucleotides agree with TRBD2. Germline V lookup: CDR1 GTSNPN, CDR2 SVGIG (reference sequence). V shed 8 bases and J 1 base; nucleotides not matched to a gene: 5. The CDR3 loop spans 15 amino acids. CDR3 protein: CAIGLAGGGTDTQYF. The DNA for the CDR3 is TGTGCCATCGGACTAGCGGGAGGAGGCACAGATACGCAGTATTTT.

The V gene is TRBV7-8, the J gene TRBJ2-7; 7 bases map to TRBD2. The CDR3 contains 18 residues. Germline V gene sequence: CDR1 SGHVS, CDR2 FQNEAQ. V dropped 3 bases and J dropped 2; count of bases not matched to a gene: 16. This CDR3 reads CASSFPGVAGEYTYEQYF. In DNA form, the CDR3 reads TGTGCCAGCAGCTTCCCGGGAGTAGCGGGCGAATACACCTACGAGCAGTACTTC.

The genes are TRBV11-2 and TRBJ1-3, with D unresolved. Germline CDR1 SGHAT, CDR2 FQNNGV. There are 18 residues in the CDR3. Trimming took 5 bases from V and 3 from J, leaving 23 bases between them. The CDR3 here is CASSPLSLKVTDGNTIYF. Here the CDR3 DNA reads TGTGCCAGCAGCCCTTTGTCCCTTAAGGTTACCGATGGAAACACCATATATTTT.

This chain links TRBV6-5 with TRBJ2-1, with a tentative D call TRBD2 (6 bases). The CDR3 is 15 residues long. The germline V gene encodes CDR1 MNHEY and CDR2 SVGAGI. The ends were cut back, 6 bases at V and 0 bases at J, with 12 bases in the middle. CDR3 nucleotide sequence: TGTGCCAGCAGGACGGGAGTGAGCTCCTACAATGAGCAGTTCTTC. Translated, it gives CASRTGVSSYNEQFF.

The chain recombines TRBV6-5 with TRBJ2-1; D gene ambiguous. This CDR3 has 16 residues. Germline V CDR1 and CDR2: MNHEY, SVGAGI. Deletions cut 3 bases from V and 0 bases from J, with 12 bases between. CDR3 coding DNA: TGTGCCAGCAGTTATGGAATTGGCGGCTCCTACAATGAGCAGTTCTTC. This encodes CASSYGIGGSYNEQFF.

The J gene is TRBJ1-4, the V gene TRBV28; D not certain. V dropped 5 bases and J dropped 5 bases, with 9 bases sitting between them. Per the germline V gene, CDR1 is MDHEN and CDR2 is SYDVKM. This CDR3 region has 13 residues. This chain's CDR3 is CASSPVNNEKLFF. The CDR3 region has the DNA TGTGCCAGCAGTCCAGTGAACAATGAAAAACTGTTTTTT.

The chain joins TRBV13 to TRBJ2-7; D perhaps matches TRBD2 (6 bases). Trimming removed 3 bases at V and 5 bases at J, with 17 bases between. Germline CDR1 is PRHDT and CDR2 is FYEKMQ (reference sequence). This CDR3 spans 15 amino acids. The CDR3 reads CASSFGGPGLNEQYF. The CDR3 DNA reads as TGTGCCAGCAGCTTCGGGGGTCCGGGGCTCAACGAGCAGTACTTC. Complete variable domain (other parts from reference TRBV13 and TRBJ2-7): AAGVIQSPRHLIKEKRETATLKCYPIPRHDTVYWYQQGPGQDPQFLISFYEKMQSDKGSIPDRFSAQQFSDYHSELNMSSLELGDSALYFCASSFGGPGLNEQYFGPGTRLTVT.

V usage is TRBV27 and J usage is TRBJ2-7; D call uncertain. There are 13 residues in the CDR3. Trimming removed 3 bases from V and 3 bases from J, with 9 bases in between. Germline V lookup: CDR1 MNHEY, CDR2 SMNVEV (reference sequence). The DNA of the CDR3 is TGTGCCAGCAGTTTCAGCCTCAGCTACGAGCAGTACTTC. Protein product: CASSFSLSYEQYF.

This rearrangement joins TRBV12-5 to TRBJ2-3; 11 nucleotides match TRBD2. Trimming at V came to 3 bases and at J to 4 bases, leaving 6 bases not matched to a gene. Germline CDR1 is LGHNT and CDR2 is FRNRAP. The CDR3 sequence is 16 residues long. The CDR3 nucleotides read TGTGCTAGTGGTTTCTCCCTTAGCGGGAGGGCAGATACGCAGTATTTT. The encoded protein is CASGFSLSGRADTQYF.

The rearrangement uses TRBV7-8 and TRBJ2-1; TRBD2 aligns across 14 bases. Germline CDR1 is SGHVS and CDR2 is FQNEAQ. With 10 bases clipped from V and 9 bases from J, the junction kept 8 bases outside the gene matches. The CDR3 is 14 amino acids. The CDR3 protein is CATRLAGGYPEQFF. As DNA, the CDR3 is TGTGCCACTAGACTAGCGGGAGGGTATCCTGAGCAGTTCTTC.

V is TRBV7-9 and J is TRBJ2-3, with TRBD2 identical over 13 bases. V shed 10 bases and J 5 bases; nucleotides not matched to a gene: 6. In germline, CDR1 is SEHNR, CDR2 FQNEAQ (reference sequence). The CDR3 spans 14 residues. The CDR3 is CATKTSGRLDTQYF. CDR3 sequence (DNA): TGTGCCACCAAGACTAGCGGGAGGTTAGATACGCAGTATTTT.